The T cell receptor (beta chain) under discussion was sequenced for a study of cytomegalovirus exposure and HLA in healthy donors. Background on the study: The 120 validation repertoires matched the approximately 700 first-cohort repertoires in platform, a later analysis reported.

Study findings and constraints: 164 TCR beta chains were listed as cytomegalovirus-associated. Among the CMV-associated chains, a few were confirmed in vitro as specific for CMV antigens.

Comments on this clone: Its antigen is still unknown.

The donors formed part of the roughly 120-subject validation cohort, distinct from the roughly 640-subject first cohort. The V end was cut by 4 bases, the J end by 5 bases, with 8 bases between. There are 13 residues in the CDR3. Germline V CDR1 and CDR2: MRHNA, SNTAGT. The protocol was immunoSEQ multiplex PCR, while the TCRdb copy is restricted to in-frame clones and leaves out a portion. The profile shows about 190,000 clones, approximately 80% of them singletons. The chain has TRBV6-4 and TRBJ2-2, with D uncertain. This sequence was found in a young man in good health and CMV-seropositive. Material: PBMCs. The CDR3 loop reads CASSGSRTGELFF. CDR3 DNA sequence: TGTGCCAGCAGTGGGTCGAGGACCGGGGAGCTGTTTTTT.